These 26 T cell receptor beta chains were all obtained from the same sample, sequenced in a study of shared clonotypes between healthy human individuals. Measured with immunoSEQ multiplex PCR; TCRdb has only the in-frame clones, and not every one. The sample contains a few million clones, more than 80% of which appear only once. The source material was naive CD4+ T cells from PBMCs. Subset given: CD45RA+ positively selected. These receptors were collected from a young man in good health. Some clones in this sample may be carry-over from other donors' samples.

This chain joins TRBV20-1 and TRBJ2-1; D unresolved. The CDR3 has 10 amino acids. CDR1 is DFQATT, CDR2 SNEGSKA, per germline (reference sequence). V shed 5 bases and J shed 10 bases, with 9 bases lying between them. In DNA form, the CDR3 reads TGCAGTGCTGGGCGTCTCGAGCAGTTCTTC. Amino acid sequence: CSAGRLEQFF.

About this clone: Other DNA sequences in this specimen translate into the identical CDR3. V is TRBV30 and J is TRBJ2-3, with D perhaps matching TRBD2 (6 bases). Germline V gives CDR1 GTSNPN, CDR2 SVGIG (reference sequence). The ends were cut back, 3 bases at V and 3 bases at J, with 7 bases in the middle. The CDR3 is made up of 12 amino acids. DNA of the CDR3: TGTGCCTGGAGCGGGACTACAGATACGCAGTATTTT. It encodes CAWSGTTDTQYF.

This chain connects TRBV19 to TRBJ2-3, with TRBD2 matching 7 bases. After removal of 4 bases from V and 8 bases from J, the junction contained 15 bases not matched to a gene. Germline V lookup: CDR1 LNHDA, CDR2 SQIVND (reference sequence). The CDR3 extends over 16 amino acids. The CDR3: CASSSPGLPSGVTQYF. The DNA for the CDR3 is TGTGCCAGTAGTAGTCCGGGACTACCTTCTGGGGTTACGCAGTATTTT.

The V call is TRBV2, the J call TRBJ2-7; either TRBD1 or TRBD2 may fit D (5 bases each). This CDR3 has 13 residues. In germline, CDR1 is SNHLY, CDR2 FYNNEI. V was clipped by 7 bases and J by 7 bases, with 17 bases between them. The CDR3 DNA reads TGTGCCAGCAAGAGGGACCCGTCCTGGGAGCAGTACTTC. Amino acid sequence: CASKRDPSWEQYF.

This sequence joins TRBV5-1 and TRBJ1-4; weak D call: TRBD1 (5 bases). The length of the CDR3 is 15 residues. V was shortened by 4 bases and J by 1 base, with 11 bases between the two germline ends. CDR1 is SGHRS and CDR2 is YFSETQ in the germline V gene. DNA for the CDR3: TGCGCCAGCAGCCAGGGAGGTGGAACTAATGAAAAACTGTTTTTT. Translating it yields CASSQGGGTNEKLFF.

The chain has TRBV10-3 and TRBJ2-7, with D possibly being TRBD2 (5 bases). The CDR3 length is 13 residues. V was shortened by 10 bases and J by 0 bases, with 13 bases between the two germline ends. Germline CDR1 reads ENHRY; CDR2 reads SYGVKD. The DNA of the CDR3 is TGTGCCACCGCGGACTTCAGCTCCTACGAGCAGTACTTC. It encodes CATADFSSYEQYF.

With respect to this clone: In the same sample, other DNA sequences code for this CDR3. DNA of the CDR3: TGCGCCAGCAGCTTGGCTAGACCCACAGATACGCAGTATTTT. Protein sequence: CASSLARPTDTQYF. The V gene is TRBV5-1, the J gene TRBJ2-3, with unresolved D. Germline lookup yields CDR1 SGHRS and CDR2 YFSETQ. The V end lost 0 bases, the J end lost 2 bases, and 7 bases lay between the germline ends. This CDR3 region has 14 residues.

This sequence joins TRBV6-1 and TRBJ1-4; 8 nucleotides agree with TRBD1. There are 14 residues in the CDR3. Per germline, CDR1 MNHNS and CDR2 SASEGT. Germline trimming cut 6 bases from V and 7 bases from J; bases unmatched to any gene: 7. This chain's CDR3 is CASRDTGGPEKLFF. CDR3 nucleotides: TGTGCCAGCAGAGATACAGGGGGACCTGAAAAACTGTTTTTT.

As for this clone: Different DNA sequences within this sample yield the same CDR3. This sequence joins TRBV30 and TRBJ1-5; a possible D gene is TRBD1 (5 bases). The V and J ends lost 2 bases and 3 bases respectively, with 8 bases between them. The CDR3 has 13 residues. Germline V lookup: CDR1 GTSNPN, CDR2 SVGIG (reference sequence). Here the CDR3 DNA reads TGTGCCTGGAGTAGGGGCGTCAATCAGCCCCAGCATTTT. It is translated as CAWSRGVNQPQHF.

The rearrangement joins TRBV9 to TRBJ1-5; D unclear. CDR1 is SGDLS and CDR2 is YYNGEE in the germline V gene. Trimming cost V 0 bases and J 6 bases, with 7 bases left between them. The CDR3 length is 13 residues. The CDR3 loop is CASSVDGSQPQHF. CDR3 sequence (DNA): TGTGCCAGCAGCGTAGATGGTAGTCAGCCCCAGCATTTT. The full variable domain, rest sourced from reference TRBV9 and TRBJ1-5, is DSGVTQTPKHLITATGQRVTLRCSPRSGDLSVYWYQQSLDQGLQFLIQYYNGEERAKGNILERFSAQQFPDLHSELNLSSLELGDSALYFCASSVDGSQPQHFGDGTRLSIL.

The chain recombines TRBV5-1 with TRBJ2-7; TRBD1 matches at 9 bases. The germline gives CDR1 SGHRS, CDR2 YFSETQ. The CDR3 loop spans 13 amino acids. With V trimmed by 4 bases and J by 6 bases, 5 bases remained unmatched. The DNA of the CDR3 is TGCGCCAGCAGCACGGAGACAGGGGGCGAGCAGTACTTC. Translated, it gives CASSTETGGEQYF.

The chain uses TRBV9 and TRBJ1-1, with D unclear. The CDR3 runs to 14 residues. The ends were cut back, 0 bases at V and 3 bases at J, with 9 bases in the middle. Germline CDR1 is SGDLS and CDR2 is YYNGEE. Here the CDR3 DNA reads TGTGCCAGCAGCGTAGGTTGGCGGTACACTGAAGCTTTCTTT. Encoded protein: CASSVGWRYTEAFF.

The V call is TRBV9, the J call TRBJ1-2; 8 nucleotides line up with TRBD1. CDR3 length: 15 amino acids. Germline values: CDR1 SGDLS, CDR2 YYNGEE. The trim removed 2 bases at V and 8 bases at J, leaving 11 bases unmatched. CDR3 loop: CASSVGAGGSWGYTF. The CDR3, as DNA: TGTGCCAGCAGCGTCGGGGCAGGGGGCTCGTGGGGCTACACCTTC.

The V call is TRBV6-1, the J call TRBJ2-2, with D uncertain. CDR1 and CDR2 from the germline V gene are MNHNS and SASEGT. V lost 0 bases to trimming and J lost 7 bases, with 6 bases between them. This CDR3 comprises 13 residues. The CDR3 spells CASSEARNGELFF. CDR3 sequence (DNA): TGTGCCAGCAGTGAAGCTCGTAACGGGGAGCTGTTTTTT.

In the case of this clone: This sample also contains other DNA sequences that code for the same CDR3. V gene TRBV28 combines with J gene TRBJ1-4, with TRBD1 matching over 7 bases. CDR1 is MDHEN, CDR2 SYDVKM, per germline. The CDR3 covers 13 residues. The trim removed 9 bases at V and 7 bases at J, leaving 8 bases unmatched. CDR3 bases: TGTGCCAGTAGTCCGGCAGGGGGTGAAAAACTGTTTTTT. It translates to CASSPAGGEKLFF.

This chain connects TRBV28 to TRBJ1-2; TRBD1 might be the D (5 bases). The CDR3 runs to 12 residues. The germline V gene has CDR1 MDHEN and CDR2 SYDVKM. V lost 8 bases and J lost 8, with 15 bases in between. DNA of the CDR3: TGTGCCAGCGGTAGTTCAGGGAACGGCTACACCTTC. The encoded protein is CASGSSGNGYTF.

V usage is TRBV6-1 and J usage is TRBJ1-3, with TRBD1 matching 9 bases. With 6 bases clipped from V and 10 bases from J, the junction kept 13 bases outside the gene matches. Germline V gene sequence: CDR1 MNHNS, CDR2 SASEGT. The CDR3 has 15 residues. CDR3 amino acids: CASRRDRAVDGTIYF. The CDR3 region has the DNA TGTGCCAGCAGGAGGGACAGGGCTGTAGACGGAACCATATATTTT.

The chain carries TRBV23-1 and TRBJ2-7; tentatively, D is TRBD1 or TRBD2 (6 bases each). Being an ORF, TRBV23-1 has a function that is uncertain. V was shortened by 0 bases and J by 3 bases, with 33 bases between the two germline ends. This CDR3 region has 22 residues. CDR3 region: CASSQSGHGGQGSEPPDYEQYF. The CDR3 coding sequence is TGCGCCAGCAGTCAATCGGGGCATGGGGGGCAGGGGAGTGAACCCCCCGACTACGAGCAGTACTTC.

The gene calls are TRBV6-5 and TRBJ2-7; 7 bases match TRBD1. The V and J ends lost 6 bases and 6 bases, in that order; junction bases with no gene match: 8. From germline, CDR1 is MNHEY and CDR2 SVGAGI. The CDR3 has 13 residues. The CDR3 DNA follows: TGTGCCAGCAGACAGGGGTCCCGCCTCGAGCAGTACTTC. It encodes CASRQGSRLEQYF.

The V call is TRBV28, the J call TRBJ2-7, with 9 bases fitting TRBD2. The junction had 10 bases not matched to a gene; V was cut back by 2 bases and J by 2 bases. Germline V CDR1 and CDR2: MDHEN, SYDVKM. The CDR3 extends over 17 amino acids. The chain's CDR3 is CASSLNSGRGGAYEQYF. CDR3 DNA sequence: TGTGCCAGCAGTTTAAATAGCGGGAGAGGAGGGGCCTACGAGCAGTACTTC. The full variable domain, in which reference TRBV28 and TRBJ2-7 provide the parts outside the CDR3, is DVKVTQSSRYLVKRTGEKVFLECVQDMDHENMFWYRQDPGLGLRLIYFSYDVKMKEKGDIPEGYSVSREKKERFSLILESASTNQTSMYLCASSLNSGRGGAYEQYFGPGTRLTVT.

This clone was observed once. The CDR3 coding sequence is TGTGCCAGCAGCTTAATGGCTAGCGGGCCTCTGGACACCGGGGAGCTGTTTTTT. As protein: CASSLMASGPLDTGELFF. The rearrangement uses TRBV7-3 and TRBJ2-2, with 8 bases that match TRBD2. The V gene end was trimmed by 1 base and the J gene end by 3 bases; junction bases not matched to a gene: 10. This CDR3 region has 18 residues. Germline assignment: CDR1 SGHTA and CDR2 FQGTGA.

On this clone: The sample contains more than one DNA sequence encoding this CDR3. The rearrangement joins TRBV2 to TRBJ1-2, with D perhaps TRBD1 (6 bases). CDR3 size: 13 residues. V was clipped by 2 bases and J by 7 bases, with 11 bases between them. The germline gives CDR1 SNHLY, CDR2 FYNNEI. The CDR3 nucleotides are TGTGCCAGCAGTGAAAGGGGGGGAGGTGGCTACACCTTC. Translation: CASSERGGGGYTF.

This rearrangement joins TRBV5-4 to TRBJ2-7, with D possibly being TRBD1 or TRBD2 (5 bases each). CDR1 is SGHNT, CDR2 YYREEE, per germline (reference sequence). Trimming took off 3 bases at V and 4 bases at J, with 14 bases between the two ends. The CDR3 extends over 14 amino acids. The CDR3 sequence is CASSSYRDGYEQYF. The CDR3 bases are TGTGCCAGCAGCTCGTACCGGGACGGATACGAGCAGTACTTC.

The chain joins TRBV6-1 to TRBJ1-5; weak D call: TRBD1 (5 bases). Between the trimmed V and J ends, which lost 2 bases and 7 bases, there was a span of 18 bases. CDR1 and CDR2 from the germline V gene are MNHNS and SASEGT. This CDR3 has 16 residues. The CDR3 protein is CASSELGREVPQPQHF. CDR3 in DNA: TGTGCCAGCAGTGAACTAGGCAGGGAAGTACCACAGCCCCAGCATTTT.

The chain employs TRBV10-1 and TRBJ2-1, with 9 bases matching TRBD1. Germline V gene sequence: CDR1 WNHNN, CDR2 SYGVQD (reference sequence). The trim removed 10 bases at V and 6 bases at J, leaving 10 bases unmatched. This CDR3 comprises 14 residues. CDR3 sequence: CATRRDRVGNEQFF. CDR3 DNA sequence: TGCGCCACCCGCCGGGACAGGGTTGGCAATGAGCAGTTCTTC.

Concerning this clone: Distinct nucleotide sequences in the sample also encode this CDR3. The chain is built from TRBV27 and TRBJ1-1; D perhaps matches TRBD1 (6 bases). This CDR3 is built from 14 residues. CDR1 MNHEY and CDR2 SMNVEV come from the germline V gene (reference sequence). Trimming took 2 bases from V and 4 from J, leaving 11 bases between them. This CDR3 is CASSLAQGSTEAFF. CDR3 bases: TGTGCCAGCAGTTTAGCGCAGGGGAGCACTGAAGCTTTCTTT.